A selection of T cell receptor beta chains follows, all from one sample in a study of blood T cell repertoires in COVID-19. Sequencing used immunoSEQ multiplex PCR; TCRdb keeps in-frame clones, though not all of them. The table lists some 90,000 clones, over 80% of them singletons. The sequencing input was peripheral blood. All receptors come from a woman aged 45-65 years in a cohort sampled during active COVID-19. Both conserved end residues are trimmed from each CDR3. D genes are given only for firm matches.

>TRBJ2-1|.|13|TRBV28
ASSLLGPLRNEQF
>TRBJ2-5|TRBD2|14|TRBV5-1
ASSLSSGGFQETQY
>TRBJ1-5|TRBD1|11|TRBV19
ASTQTGVQPQH
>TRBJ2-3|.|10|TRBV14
ASSPTADTQY
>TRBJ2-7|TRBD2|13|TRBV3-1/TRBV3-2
ASSQPGGENYEQY
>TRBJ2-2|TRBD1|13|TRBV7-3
ASSLRTGTGGELF
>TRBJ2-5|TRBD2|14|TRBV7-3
ASSLGTSGGGETQY
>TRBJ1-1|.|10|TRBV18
ASSPRAGEAF
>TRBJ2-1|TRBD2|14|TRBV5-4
ASSQGLAGGRNEQF
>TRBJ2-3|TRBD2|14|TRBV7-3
ASSPEPLAGGGTQY
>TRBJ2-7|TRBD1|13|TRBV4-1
ASSPGQGGTYEQY
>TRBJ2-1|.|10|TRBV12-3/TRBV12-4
ASSGPGFNEF
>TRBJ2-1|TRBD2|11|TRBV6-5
ASSTGGRNEQF
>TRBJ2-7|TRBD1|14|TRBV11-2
ASSPGGQGDPYEQY
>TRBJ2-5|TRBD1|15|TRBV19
ASSSGELGQGLETQY
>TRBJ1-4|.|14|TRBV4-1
ASSQDPGSQNEKLF
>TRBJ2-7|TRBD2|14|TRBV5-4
ASSQRLAGPSYEQY
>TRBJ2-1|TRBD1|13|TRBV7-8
ASSFGQAPYNEQF
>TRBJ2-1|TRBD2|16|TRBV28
ASSLSRGASGRAVEQF
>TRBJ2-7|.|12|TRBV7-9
ASSYQGFSYEQY
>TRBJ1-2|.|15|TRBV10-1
ASSEGFGAGANYGYT
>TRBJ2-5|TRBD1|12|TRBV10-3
AISPTGGGETQY
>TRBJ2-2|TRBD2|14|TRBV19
ASRRTSGGYTGELF
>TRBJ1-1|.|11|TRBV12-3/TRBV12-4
ASNLGPRPEAF
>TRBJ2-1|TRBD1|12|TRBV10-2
ASSEQGVSNEQF
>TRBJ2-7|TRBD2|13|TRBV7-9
ASSPTGGSPYEQY
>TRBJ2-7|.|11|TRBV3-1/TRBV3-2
ASSQASEYEQY
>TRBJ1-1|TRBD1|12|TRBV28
ASSKGQPYTEAF
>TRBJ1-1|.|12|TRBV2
ASSPGHQNTEAF
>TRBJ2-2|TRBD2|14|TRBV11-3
ASSPSRLAGAGELF
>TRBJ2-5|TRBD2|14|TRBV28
ASSFFSGSSKETQY
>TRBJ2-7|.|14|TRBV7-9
ASSRLSTDSHYEQY
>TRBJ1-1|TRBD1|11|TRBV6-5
ASRQGANTEAF
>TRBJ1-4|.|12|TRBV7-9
ASSLGQSNEKLF
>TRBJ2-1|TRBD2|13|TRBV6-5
ASKGLASGDNEQF
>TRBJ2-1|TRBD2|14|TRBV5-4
ASSGTAGGRGNEQF
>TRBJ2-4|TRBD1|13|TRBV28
ASSLSGQGLNIQY
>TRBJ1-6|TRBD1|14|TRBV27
ASSTGQGARNSPLH
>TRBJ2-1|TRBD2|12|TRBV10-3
AISEGLAIGEQF
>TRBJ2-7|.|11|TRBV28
ASSLYGSYEQY
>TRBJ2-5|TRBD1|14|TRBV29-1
SVERPDRASGGTQY
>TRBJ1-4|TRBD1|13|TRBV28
ASSSGQGVLEKLF
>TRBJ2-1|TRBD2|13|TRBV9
ASSGGRSSYNEQF
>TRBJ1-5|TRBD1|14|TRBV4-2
ASSQGSTGGAEPQH